Below, 22 T cell receptor beta chains from the same sample are listed, as sequenced in a study of CD8+CD57+ T cells in acquired aplastic anemia. Genomic DNA, the template, was used for profiling of the TCR beta VDJ and CDR3. MiXCR was run by TCRdb on the reads, yielding one entry per CDR3 protein. The table has approximately 170,000 distinct CDR3 sequences, around half seen once. Sequenced patients had shown CD8+CD57+ cell expansion by flow cytometry. Sequencing was carried out using sorted CD4+, CD8+, or CD8+CD57+ T cells (not recorded which) from PBMCs. Receptor source: a human donor with aplastic anemia.

With respect to this clonotype: This likely comes from a read error, as the CDR3 has no conserved phenylalanine or tryptophan at its end. The limits of the CDR3 on the DNA are not certain, so only TCRdb's listed CDR3 is given. The chain carries TRBV9 and TRBJ1-2. Germline loops: CDR1 SGDLS, CDR2 YYNGEE. The length of the CDR3 is 8 amino acids, counting both ends. CDR3 residues: CASSFGLA.

This clonotype showed up just a few times. V and J are TRBV29-1 and TRBJ1-5; 9 bases agree with TRBD1. Germline assignment: CDR1 SQVTM and CDR2 ANQGSEA. V was pared by 6 bases and J by 4 bases, with 4 bases of the junction left unmatched. This CDR3 has 13 amino acids. The CDR3, as DNA: TGCAGCGTCCGGGACAGGGATAATCAGCCCCAGCATTTT. Its translation is CSVRDRDNQPQHF.

This chain uses TRBV25-1 with TRBJ2-7; 8 bases line up with TRBD1. J lost 6 bases, V lost 3 bases, and 10 bases had no gene match. This CDR3 is built from 15 residues. CDR1 is MGHDK and CDR2 is SYGVNS in the germline V gene. The CDR3 is CASSDDDRGDVEQYV. The CDR3, as DNA: TGTGCCAGCAGTGATGATGACAGGGGAGATGTCGAGCAGTACGTC.

This clonotype was counted at least ten times. The chain joins TRBV12-3 or TRBV12-4 to TRBJ1-2, with D possibly TRBD1 on 6 matching bases. The germline V and J ends were trimmed by 10 bases and 4 bases, with 13 bases remaining between them. The CDR3 has 12 residues. CDR3 coding DNA: TGTGCCACCTCGGGGGGCGTCTATGGCTACACCTTC. Encoded protein: CATSGGVYGYTF.

The V and J genes are TRBV25-1 and TRBJ2-7; the match to TRBD1 covers 7 bases. Losses at the gene ends were 3 bases for V and 3 bases for J; bases not matched to a gene: 8. The germline V gene has CDR1 MGHDK and CDR2 SYGVNS. This CDR3 contains 15 residues. The CDR3 loop reads CASSDSGTEIYEQYF. As DNA, the CDR3 is TGTGCCAGCAGTGATTCCGGGACAGAGATCTACGAGCAGTACTTC.

This clonotype has more than one count but fewer than ten. The chain recombines TRBV3-1 with TRBJ2-1; possibly TRBD2 for D (6 bases). The CDR3 totals 15 residues. CDR1 is LGHDT, CDR2 YNNKEL, per germline (reference sequence). V lost 3 bases and J 9 bases, leaving 18 bases between the germline ends. The CDR3 is CASSQMRGLYGEQFF. For the CDR3, the DNA is TGTGCCAGCAGCCAGATGCGGGGCCTCTATGGTGAGCAGTTCTTC.

The rearrangement links TRBV2 to TRBJ2-7, with 9 bases that match TRBD2. Trimming removed 8 bases from V and 2 bases from J; junction bases left unmatched: 4. The CDR3 is 13 amino acids. Germline lookup yields CDR1 SNHLY and CDR2 FYNNEI. DNA for the CDR3: TGTGCCAGCTGTAGCGGGAGTACCTACGAGCAGTACTTC. It translates to CASCSGSTYEQYF.

The table lists this clonotype with a few counts. This chain links TRBV7-2 with TRBJ2-3; weak D call: TRBD1 (5 bases). Per the germline V gene, CDR1 is SGHTA and CDR2 is FQGNSA. The CDR3 sequence is 12 residues long. V lost 5 bases and J 3 bases, leaving 6 bases between the germline ends. The CDR3 nucleotides are TGTGCCAGCAGCGGGGCAACAGATACGCAGTATTTT. Residues: CASSGATDTQYF.

This chain joins TRBV7-3 and TRBJ2-7, with a tentative D call TRBD2 (6 bases). Looked up from germline, CDR1 is SGHTA and CDR2 is FQGTGA. Trimming pared 8 bases from V and 3 bases from J, leaving 11 bases between. The CDR3 has 12 amino acids. CDR3 amino acids: CASWGDHYEQYF. The CDR3 DNA sequence: TGTGCCAGCTGGGGGGATCACTACGAGCAGTACTTC.

Notes on this clonotype: Given a much more abundant clone one base away, this may be a read error. The CDR3 DNA follows: TGTGCCAGCAGTGGACACAGGGGCGACGGGGAGCAGCACTTC. It codes for CASSGHRGDGEQHF. This rearrangement joins TRBV6-1 to TRBJ2-7; 7 bases are a match to TRBD1. CDR1 MNHNS and CDR2 SASEGT come from the germline V gene. CDR3 length: 14 amino acids.

This clonotype was seen a handful of times. A much more abundant neighbour one base away suggests this may be a read error. V gene TRBV5-4 combines with J gene TRBJ2-7, with D tentatively TRBD1 (6 bases). Germline V gene lookup returns CDR1 SGHNT and CDR2 YYREEE (reference sequence). The CDR3 is made up of 14 amino acids. V lost 5 bases and J 0 bases, leaving 12 bases between the germline ends. In nucleotides, the CDR3 is TGTGCCAGCAGACGGGACATCGGCTCCTACGAGCAGTACGTC. Encoded protein: CASRRDIGSYEQYV.

This clonotype was found a few times. Because it lacks the conserved phenylalanine or tryptophan at the end, this CDR3 is likely a read error. J is TRBJ2-7 and V is TRBV11-2; 14 nucleotides match TRBD2. Germline V gene lookup returns CDR1 SGHAT and CDR2 FQNNGV. CDR3 length: 18 amino acids. The V segment lost 3 bases and the J segment 1 base; nucleotides outside the gene matches: 8. In DNA, the CDR3 is TGTGCCAGCAGCTTTACCGGGACTAGCGGGGGTTCATCCTACGAGCAGTACCTC. Residues: CASSFTGTSGGSSYEQYL.

There are many counts of this clonotype. J is TRBJ1-2 and V is TRBV19, with D possibly matching TRBD1 (6 bases). Germline-derived CDR1 and CDR2 are LNHDA and SQIVND (reference sequence). This CDR3 contains 15 residues. Trimming pared 4 bases from V and 4 bases from J, leaving 16 bases between. The chain's CDR3 is CASSNGQTGPYGYTF. CDR3 in DNA: TGTGCCAGTAGTAACGGACAGACCGGCCCCTATGGCTACACCTTC.

This clonotype was observed a single time. The rearrangement links TRBV11-2 to TRBJ2-7, with TRBD1 matching 7 bases. From germline, CDR1 is SGHAT and CDR2 FQNNGV. This CDR3 is 12 amino acids long. Losses at the gene ends were 3 bases for V and 6 bases for J; bases not matched to a gene: 2. CDR3 loop: CASSFTGAEQYF. CDR3 coding DNA: TGTGCCAGCAGCTTTACAGGGGCCGAGCAGTACTTC.

This chain uses TRBV19 with TRBJ1-6; D call uncertain. V was cut by 6 bases and J by 5 bases, with 5 bases left in between. The CDR3 has 12 amino acids. Germline V gene data show CDR1 as LNHDA and CDR2 as SQIVND (reference sequence). CDR3: CASSTHNSPLHF. CDR3 bases: TGTGCCAGTAGCACGCATAATTCACCCCTCCACTTT.

This clonotype has a count of ten or more. The CDR3: CASSLAGESGYTF. CDR3 nucleotide sequence: TGTGCCAGCAGCTTAGCCGGGGAATCTGGCTACACCTTC. The chain is built from TRBV7-2 and TRBJ1-2; no clear D. This CDR3 has 13 residues. Germline V lookup: CDR1 SGHTA, CDR2 FQGNSA. Trimming removed 0 bases from V and 7 bases from J, with 9 bases in between.

The gene calls are TRBV19 and TRBJ1-1; D possibly corresponds to TRBD1 (6 bases). Germline values: CDR1 LNHDA, CDR2 SQIVND (reference sequence). CDR3 length: 10 amino acids. The CDR3 DNA reads as TGTGGTGACAGGAGGGCTGAAGCTTTCTTT. The encoded protein is CGDRRAEAFF.

CDR3 residues: CSGGPYEQYF. The CDR3 nucleotides read TGCAGTGGAGGGCCCTACGAGCAGTACTTC. The chain uses TRBV20-1 and TRBJ2-7, with D possibly TRBD2 on 5 matching bases. The V and J ends lost 7 bases and 2 bases respectively, with 6 bases between them. The CDR3 spans 10 residues. Germline lookup yields CDR1 DFQATT and CDR2 SNEGSKA (reference sequence).

With respect to this clonotype: As the CDR3 is not closed by the conserved phenylalanine or tryptophan, this likely results from a read error. DNA of the CDR3: TGTGCCACCAGCCGACAGACAGGGAATGTCCCAAATGAACAGTTCTCC. It is translated as CATSRQTGNVPNEQFS. This sequence joins TRBV15 and TRBJ2-1; 7 nucleotides match TRBD1. Looked up from germline, CDR1 is LNHNV and CDR2 is YYDKDF (reference sequence). This CDR3 is built from 16 residues.

As to this clonotype: This could be a read error, since a much larger clone is one nucleotide away. The chain carries TRBV2 and TRBJ2-7, with no clear D. The CDR3 covers 15 residues. Between the trimmed V and J ends, which lost 0 bases and 0 bases, there was a span of 9 bases. Germline V gene lookup returns CDR1 SNHLY and CDR2 FYNNEI. The CDR3 DNA reads as TGTGCCAGCAGTGAAGCGGCAGTTGCCTCCTACGAGCAGTACGTC. Translating gives CASSEAAVASYEQYV.

The chain combines TRBV4-1 with TRBJ2-7, with TRBD1 as a possible D gene (6 bases). CDR1 and CDR2 (germline): MGHRA, YSYEKL. Trimming pared 0 bases from V and 5 bases from J, leaving 11 bases between. This CDR3 is 14 amino acids long. CDR3 DNA: TGCGCCAGCAGCCAAGACACGGACAGAGACGAGCAGTACTTC. Protein product: CASSQDTDRDEQYF.

V usage is TRBV6-1 and J usage is TRBJ2-5; D may correspond to TRBD1 or TRBD2 (6 bases each). Trimming took off 7 bases at V and 1 base at J, with 16 bases between the two ends. This CDR3 is 15 amino acids long. Per the germline V gene, CDR1 is MNHNS and CDR2 is SASEGT. The DNA for the CDR3 is TGTGCCAGCACCGCGACAGGCGGGATCCAAGAGACCCAGTACTTC. This encodes CASTATGGIQETQYF.